In its sample, the clone carrying this TCR beta chain was seen a few times. Antigen specificity is unknown. The source of the sample is a study of blood T cells in healthy people across ages. Study outcomes and limitations: The fall in TCR beta diversity per million T cells was roughly linear with age. The CMV status of each donor remained undetermined, and this could have confounded shifts in expanded clonotypes.

Peripheral blood, approximately 10 milliliters per donor, was collected. The CDR3 has 17 amino acids. V lost 3 bases to trimming and J lost 3 bases; unmatched junction nucleotides: 6. CDR1 is ENHRY, CDR2 SYGVKD, per germline. A second PCR, run for about 6 to 11 cycles, used a sample-barcoded 5' primer plus a J-beta primer mix. Every individual sample yielded 2.5 million or more paired-end reads (each containing CDR3). One entry per CDR3 protein results from TCRdb running MiXCR on the 5' RACE reads. This table holds hundreds of thousands of distinct CDR3 sequences, 40% to 50% found once. The V call is TRBV10-3, the J call TRBJ2-5; 14 positions agree with TRBD2. Sequencing was performed on blood. The TCR sequence derives from a man aged 60 to 75 in good health. The CDR3 loop is CAISETTSGGEKETQYF. CDR3 sequence (DNA): TGTGCCATCAGTGAAACGACTAGCGGGGGGGAAAAAGAGACCCAGTACTTC.